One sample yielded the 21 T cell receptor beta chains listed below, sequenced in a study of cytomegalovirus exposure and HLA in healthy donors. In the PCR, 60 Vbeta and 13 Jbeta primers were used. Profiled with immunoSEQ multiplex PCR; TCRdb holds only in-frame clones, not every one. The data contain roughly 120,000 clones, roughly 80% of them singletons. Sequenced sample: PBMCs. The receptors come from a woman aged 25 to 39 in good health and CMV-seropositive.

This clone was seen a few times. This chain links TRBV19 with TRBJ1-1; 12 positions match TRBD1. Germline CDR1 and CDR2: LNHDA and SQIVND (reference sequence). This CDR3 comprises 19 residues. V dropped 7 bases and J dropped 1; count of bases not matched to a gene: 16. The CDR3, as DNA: TGTGCCAGTAAGATAGGTGCCATGGGACAGGGGGCAAGGAACACTGAAGCTTTCTTT. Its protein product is CASKIGAMGQGARNTEAFF.

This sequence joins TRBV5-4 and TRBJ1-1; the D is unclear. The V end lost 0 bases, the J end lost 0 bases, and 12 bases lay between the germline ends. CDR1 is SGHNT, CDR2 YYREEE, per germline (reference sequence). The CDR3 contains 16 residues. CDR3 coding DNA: TGTGCCAGCAGCTTGGGCATCAGCGACCTGAACACTGAAGCTTTCTTT. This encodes CASSLGISDLNTEAFF.

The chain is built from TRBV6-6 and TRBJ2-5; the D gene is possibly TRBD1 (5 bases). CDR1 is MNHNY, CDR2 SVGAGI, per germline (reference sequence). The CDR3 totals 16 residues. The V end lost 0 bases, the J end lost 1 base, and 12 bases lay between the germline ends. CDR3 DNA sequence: TGTGCCAGCAGTTACTCCTTCCGGCAGGGCCAAGAGACCCAGTACTTC. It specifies CASSYSFRQGQETQYF.

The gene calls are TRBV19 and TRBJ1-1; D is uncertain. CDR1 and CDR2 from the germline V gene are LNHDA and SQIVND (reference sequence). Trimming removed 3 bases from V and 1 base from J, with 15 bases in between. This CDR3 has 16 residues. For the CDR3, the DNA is TGTGCCAGTAGTATCATGCTGAGGACTAGGAACACTGAAGCTTTCTTT. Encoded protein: CASSIMLRTRNTEAFF. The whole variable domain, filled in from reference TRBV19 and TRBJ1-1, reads DGGITQSPKYLFRKEGQNVTLSCEQNLNHDAMYWYRQDPGQGLRLIYYSQIVNDFQKGDIAEGYSVSREKKESFPLTVTSAQKNPTAFYLCASSIMLRTRNTEAFFGQGTRLTVV.

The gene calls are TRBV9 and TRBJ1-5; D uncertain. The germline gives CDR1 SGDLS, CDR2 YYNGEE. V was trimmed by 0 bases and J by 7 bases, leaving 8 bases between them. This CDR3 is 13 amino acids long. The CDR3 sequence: CASSVDPGQPQHF. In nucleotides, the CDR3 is TGTGCCAGCAGCGTAGACCCCGGGCAGCCCCAGCATTTT.

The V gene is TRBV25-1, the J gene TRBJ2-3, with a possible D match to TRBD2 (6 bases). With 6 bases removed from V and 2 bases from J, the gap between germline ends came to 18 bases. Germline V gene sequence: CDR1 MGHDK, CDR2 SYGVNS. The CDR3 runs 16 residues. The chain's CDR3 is CASRGTLGAHTDTQYF. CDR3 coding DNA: TGTGCCAGCAGGGGGACTTTGGGAGCCCACACAGATACGCAGTATTTT. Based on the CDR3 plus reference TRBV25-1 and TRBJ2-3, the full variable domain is EADIYQTPRYLVIGTGKKITLECSQTMGHDKMYWYQQDPGMELHLIHYSYGVNSTEKGDLSSESTVSRIRTEHFPLTLESARPSHTSQYLCASRGTLGAHTDTQYFGPGTRLTVL.

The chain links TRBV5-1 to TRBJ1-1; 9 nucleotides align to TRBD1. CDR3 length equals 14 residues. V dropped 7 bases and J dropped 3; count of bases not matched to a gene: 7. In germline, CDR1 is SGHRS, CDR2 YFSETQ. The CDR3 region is CASRWDRADTEAFF. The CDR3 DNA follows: TGCGCCAGCCGGTGGGACAGGGCCGACACTGAAGCTTTCTTT.

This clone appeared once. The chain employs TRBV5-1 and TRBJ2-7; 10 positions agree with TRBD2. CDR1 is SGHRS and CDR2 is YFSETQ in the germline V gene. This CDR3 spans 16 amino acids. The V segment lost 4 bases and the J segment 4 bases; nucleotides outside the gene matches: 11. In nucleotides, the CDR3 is TGCGCCAGCAGCGCCCTTTCTAGCGGGGGAGCTTACGAGCAGTACTTC. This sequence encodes CASSALSSGGAYEQYF.

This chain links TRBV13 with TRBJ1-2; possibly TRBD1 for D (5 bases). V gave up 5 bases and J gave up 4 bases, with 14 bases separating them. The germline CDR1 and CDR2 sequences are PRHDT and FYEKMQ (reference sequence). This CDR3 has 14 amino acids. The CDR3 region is CASSPGQDGYGYTF. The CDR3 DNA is TGTGCCAGCAGCCCAGGACAAGACGGCTATGGCTACACCTTC. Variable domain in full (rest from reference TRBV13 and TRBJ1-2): AAGVIQSPRHLIKEKRETATLKCYPIPRHDTVYWYQQGPGQDPQFLISFYEKMQSDKGSIPDRFSAQQFSDYHSELNMSSLELGDSALYFCASSPGQDGYGYTFGSGTRLTVV.

CDR3 nucleotides: TGTGCCATCAGTGAAGGAGGATCGATCCATGAGCAGTTCTTC. It yields the protein CAISEGGSIHEQFF. J is TRBJ2-1 and V is TRBV10-3; D is perhaps TRBD2 (5 bases). The CDR3 has 14 amino acids. The germline V and J ends were trimmed by 3 bases and 8 bases, with 14 bases remaining between them. CDR1 and CDR2 from the germline V gene are ENHRY and SYGVKD.

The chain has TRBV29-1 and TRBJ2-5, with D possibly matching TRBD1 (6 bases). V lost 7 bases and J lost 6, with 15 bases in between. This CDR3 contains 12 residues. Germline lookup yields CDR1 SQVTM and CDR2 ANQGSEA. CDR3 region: CSEITGSQTQYF. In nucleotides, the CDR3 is TGCAGCGAAATAACAGGGAGCCAGACCCAGTACTTC. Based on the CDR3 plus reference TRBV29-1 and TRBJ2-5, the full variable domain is SAVISQKPSRDICQRGTSLTIQCQVDSQVTMMFWYRQQPGQSLTLIATANQGSEATYESGFVIDKFPISRPNLTFSTLTVSNMSPEDSSIYLCSEITGSQTQYFGPGTRLLVL.

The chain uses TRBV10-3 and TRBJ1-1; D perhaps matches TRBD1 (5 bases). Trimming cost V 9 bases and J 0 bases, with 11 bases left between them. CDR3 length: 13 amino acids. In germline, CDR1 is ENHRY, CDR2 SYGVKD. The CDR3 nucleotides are TGTGCCATTAGAACAGGATTGAACACTGAAGCTTTCTTT. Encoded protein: CAIRTGLNTEAFF.

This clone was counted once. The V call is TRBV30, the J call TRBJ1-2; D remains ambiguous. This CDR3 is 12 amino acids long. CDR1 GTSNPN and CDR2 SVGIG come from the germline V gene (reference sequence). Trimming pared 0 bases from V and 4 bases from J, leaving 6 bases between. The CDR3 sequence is CAWSVTVYGYTF. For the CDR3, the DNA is TGTGCCTGGAGTGTCACAGTCTATGGCTACACCTTC.

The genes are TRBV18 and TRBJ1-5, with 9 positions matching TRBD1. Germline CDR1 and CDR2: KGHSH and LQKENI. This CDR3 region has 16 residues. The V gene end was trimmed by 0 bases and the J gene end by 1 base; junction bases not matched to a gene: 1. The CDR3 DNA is TGTGCCAGCTCACCACCGGGACAGGGAAGCAATCAGCCCCAGCATTTT. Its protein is CASSPPGQGSNQPQHF.

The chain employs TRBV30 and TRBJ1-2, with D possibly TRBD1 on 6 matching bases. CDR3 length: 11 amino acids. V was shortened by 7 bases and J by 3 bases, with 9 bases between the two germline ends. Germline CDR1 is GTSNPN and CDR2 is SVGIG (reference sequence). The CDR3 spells CASRTDYGYTF. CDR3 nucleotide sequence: TGTGCCTCCCGGACAGACTATGGCTACACCTTC.

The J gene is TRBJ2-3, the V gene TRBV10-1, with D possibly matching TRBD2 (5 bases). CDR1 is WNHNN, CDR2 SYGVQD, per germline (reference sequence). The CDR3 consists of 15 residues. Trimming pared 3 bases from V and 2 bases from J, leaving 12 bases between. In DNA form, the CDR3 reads TGCGCCAGCAGTGAAAGCCGGGGTTTCACAGATACGCAGTATTTT. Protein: CASSESRGFTDTQYF.

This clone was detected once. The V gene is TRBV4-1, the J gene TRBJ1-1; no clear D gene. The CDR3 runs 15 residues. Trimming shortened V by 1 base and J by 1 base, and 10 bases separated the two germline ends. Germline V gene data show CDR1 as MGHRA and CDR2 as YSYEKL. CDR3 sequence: CASSQGIIGNTEAFF. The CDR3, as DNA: TGCGCCAGCAGCCAAGGAATCATCGGGAACACTGAAGCTTTCTTT.

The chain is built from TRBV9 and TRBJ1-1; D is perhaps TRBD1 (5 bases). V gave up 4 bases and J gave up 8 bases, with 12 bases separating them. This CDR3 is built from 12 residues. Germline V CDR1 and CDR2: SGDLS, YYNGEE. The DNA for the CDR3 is TGTGCCAGCAGCTCGTGGGGGGGGGAAGCTTTCTTT. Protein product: CASSSWGGEAFF.

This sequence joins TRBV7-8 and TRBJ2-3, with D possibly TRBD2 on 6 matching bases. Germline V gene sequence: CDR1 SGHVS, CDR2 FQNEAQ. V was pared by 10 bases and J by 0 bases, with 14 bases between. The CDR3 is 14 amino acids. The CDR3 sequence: CATSRDFSTDTQYF. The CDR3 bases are TGTGCCACTTCGCGGGACTTCAGCACAGATACGCAGTATTTT.

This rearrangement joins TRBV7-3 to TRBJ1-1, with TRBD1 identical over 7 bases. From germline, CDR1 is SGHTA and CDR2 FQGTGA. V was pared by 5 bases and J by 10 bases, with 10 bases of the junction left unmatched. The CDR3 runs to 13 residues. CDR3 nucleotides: TGTGCCAGCAGCGCACTGGAAGGGGGCTTAGCTTTCTTT. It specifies CASSALEGGLAFF.

The CDR3 spells CAGPHPAGTSGRRLYNEQFF. The CDR3 DNA follows: TGTGCCGGCCCTCACCCAGCGGGGACTAGCGGGAGGAGGTTGTACAATGAGCAGTTCTTC. The gene calls are TRBV28 and TRBJ2-1; 15 bases are shared with TRBD2. V dropped 11 bases and J dropped 4; count of bases not matched to a gene: 21. The CDR3 loop spans 20 amino acids. Per germline, CDR1 MDHEN and CDR2 SYDVKM.